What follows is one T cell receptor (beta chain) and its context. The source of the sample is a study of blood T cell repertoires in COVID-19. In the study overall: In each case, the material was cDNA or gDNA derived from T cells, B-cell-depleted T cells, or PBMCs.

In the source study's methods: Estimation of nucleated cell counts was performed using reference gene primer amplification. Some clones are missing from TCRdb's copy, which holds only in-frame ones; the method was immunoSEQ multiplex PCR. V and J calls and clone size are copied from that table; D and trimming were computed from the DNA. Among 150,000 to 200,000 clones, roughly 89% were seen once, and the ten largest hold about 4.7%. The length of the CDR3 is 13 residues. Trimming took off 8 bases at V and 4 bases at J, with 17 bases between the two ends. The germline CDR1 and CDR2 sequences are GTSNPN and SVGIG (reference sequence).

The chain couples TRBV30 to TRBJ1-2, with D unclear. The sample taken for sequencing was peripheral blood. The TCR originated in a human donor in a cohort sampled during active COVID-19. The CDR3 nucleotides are TGTGCCCGGGGAGGATTCGGGGTCTATGGCTACACCTTC. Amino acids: CARGGFGVYGYTF.